This T cell receptor beta chain emerged from a study of vaccination and CD4 T cells after COVID-19. Study background: Drawing of post-COVID samples took place a median around 100 days after diagnosis (range 35 to 161). Stimuli were overlapping spike peptide pools of SARS-CoV-2 and three common cold coronaviruses (HCoV-NL63, HCoV-OC43, HCoV-229E). The authors gave control cultures a CEFX pool, an HIV-1 Nef pool, or no peptide.

This clonotype has only a few counts. Its antigen remains unidentified. As for treatment: roughly nine-day PBMC culture with coronavirus spike peptide pools or control peptides (ViraFEST assay). V lost 3 bases and J 4 bases, leaving 5 bases between the germline ends. From germline, CDR1 is KGHDR and CDR2 SFDVKD. This CDR3 is built from 12 residues. Sequencing of the DNA from cultured CD4+ T cells was carried out with the Oncomine TCR Beta short-read assay. TCRdb reprocessed the PCR reads with MiXCR, giving one entry per CDR3 protein. The table records some 15,000 distinct CDR3 sequences, 20% to 25% of them present only once.

This TCR derives from a human donor who had recovered from COVID-19. The sample was CD4+ T cells from blood, cultured in vitro, taken after SARS-CoV-2 vaccination. V usage is TRBV24-1 and J usage is TRBJ1-2; D gene unclear. CDR3 region: CATSDTVYGYTF. The CDR3 DNA follows: TGTGCCACCAGTGATACAGTCTATGGCTACACCTTC.